The clone carrying this TCR beta chain has more than one count but fewer than ten. What it binds is not known. One end of the junction fails to match germline, which may point to a read error. CDR1 MNHEY and CDR2 SMNVEV come from the germline V gene (reference sequence). This CDR3 region has 15 residues. The data are from a study of blood T cells in healthy people across ages. The authors extracted at least 5.5 micrograms of total RNA per sample. Whole-study results and caveats: Percentage of naive T cells showed a strong correlation with TCR beta diversity.

Sample-barcoded 5' priming and a J-beta primer mix drove a second PCR of roughly 6 to 12 cycles. The authors tagged each cDNA molecule using a template-switch adaptor with 12 random nucleotides. TCRdb called the 5' RACE reads again in MiXCR, with one record for every CDR3 protein. The sample contains some 900,000 distinct CDR3 sequences, roughly 26% of which appear only once. The rearrangement uses TRBV27 and TRBJ2-2; TRBD2 agrees at 8 bases. Sequences were obtained from blood. This clonotype was sampled from a woman of 80 years or more in good health. The chain's CDR3 is CASSLYGGGTGELFF. DNA of the CDR3: TGTGCCAGCAGTTTATACGGGGGGGGCACCGGGGAGTTGTTTTTT.